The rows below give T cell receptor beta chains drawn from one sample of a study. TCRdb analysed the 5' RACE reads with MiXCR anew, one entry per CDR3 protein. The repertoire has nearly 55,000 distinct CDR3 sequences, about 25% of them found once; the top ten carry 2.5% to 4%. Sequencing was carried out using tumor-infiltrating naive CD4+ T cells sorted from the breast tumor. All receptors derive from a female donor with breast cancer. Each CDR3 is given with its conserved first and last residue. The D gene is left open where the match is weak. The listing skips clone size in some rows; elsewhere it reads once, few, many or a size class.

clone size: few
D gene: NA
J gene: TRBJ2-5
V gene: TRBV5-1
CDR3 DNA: TGCGCCAGCAGCCAAGGAAGGCCAGGAGAGACCCAGCACTTC
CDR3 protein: CASSQGRPGETQHF

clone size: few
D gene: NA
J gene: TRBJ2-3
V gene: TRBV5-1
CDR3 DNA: TGCGCCAGCAGGGAGACAGGTCTCACAGATACGCAGTATTTT
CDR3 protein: CASRETGLTDTQYF

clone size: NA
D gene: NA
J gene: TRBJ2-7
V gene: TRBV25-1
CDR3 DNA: TGTGCCAGCAGTGGTGACCTGGGGGAGCAGTACTTC
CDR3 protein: CASSGDLGEQYF

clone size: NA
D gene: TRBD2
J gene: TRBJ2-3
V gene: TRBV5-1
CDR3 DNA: TGCGCCAGCAGCTCTCCGGGACTAGCGGGAGCCGAAGGCGGCACAGATACGCAGTATTTT
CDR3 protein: CASSSPGLAGAEGGTDTQYF

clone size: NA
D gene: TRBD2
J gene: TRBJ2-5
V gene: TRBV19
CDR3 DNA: TGTGCCAGTAGTACTAGCGGGAGGGGAGAGACCCAGTACTTC
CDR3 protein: CASSTSGRGETQYF

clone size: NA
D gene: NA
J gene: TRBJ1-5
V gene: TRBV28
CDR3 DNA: TGTGCCAGCAGTTTAAACCAGGGACAGCCCCAGCATTTT
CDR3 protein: CASSLNQGQPQHF

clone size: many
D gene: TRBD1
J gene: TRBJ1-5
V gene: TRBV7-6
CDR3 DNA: TGTGCCAGCAGCGGTGGGACAGGGGGCAATCAGCCCCAGCATTTT
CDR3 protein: CASSGGTGGNQPQHF

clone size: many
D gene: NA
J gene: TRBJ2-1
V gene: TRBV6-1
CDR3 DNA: TGTGCCAGCAGTCACCCGACAAAGACCTACAATGAGCAGTTCTTC
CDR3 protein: CASSHPTKTYNEQFF

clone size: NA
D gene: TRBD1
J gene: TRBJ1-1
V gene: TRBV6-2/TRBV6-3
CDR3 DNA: TGTGCCAGCAGAACTACAGGGGGCACTGAAGCTTTCTTT
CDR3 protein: CASRTTGGTEAFF

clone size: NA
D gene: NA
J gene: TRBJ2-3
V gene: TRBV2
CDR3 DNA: TGTGCCAGCAGTGATGGCCTCACAGATACGCAGTATTTT
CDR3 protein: CASSDGLTDTQYF

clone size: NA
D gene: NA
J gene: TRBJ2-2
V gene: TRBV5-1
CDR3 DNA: TGCGCCAGCAGCCCCAGGTCGGGGTTAAGCACCGGGGAGCTGTTTTTT
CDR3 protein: CASSPRSGLSTGELFF

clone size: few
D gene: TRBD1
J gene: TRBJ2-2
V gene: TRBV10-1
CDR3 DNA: TGCGCCAGCAGTGGACGACAGGGGATCACCGGGGAGCTGTTTTTT
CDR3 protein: CASSGRQGITGELFF